Each of the 10 T cell receptor beta chains below was sequenced from the same sample in a study of Graves' ophthalmopathy and Graves' hyperthyroidism. Amplified material comprised TCR beta CDR3 regions derived from RNA transcripts. The authors performed first-round RT-PCR with HTBI primers and then a second-round multiplex PCR. TCRdb processed the multiplex PCR reads anew with MiXCR; each CDR3 protein has one entry. In the table there are about 700,000 distinct CDR3 sequences, 40% of which are singletons. Material for sequencing was peripheral blood. Receptor source: an adult man with Graves' ophthalmopathy.

The V gene is TRBV20-1, the J gene TRBJ2-3; possible D gene TRBD1, 6 bases. Germline CDR1 is DFQATT and CDR2 is SNEGSKA (reference sequence). V shed 8 bases and J shed 3 bases, with 15 bases lying between them. The CDR3 loop spans 13 amino acids. The CDR3 spells CSYNRDETDTQYF. The CDR3 DNA reads as TGCAGTTACAACAGGGACGAGACAGATACGCAGTATTTT.

This clonotype was observed at least ten times. The chain carries TRBV7-9 and TRBJ1-6; no clear D gene. This CDR3 is built from 16 residues. V lost 1 base and J 6 bases, leaving 13 bases between the germline ends. The germline V gene encodes CDR1 SEHNR and CDR2 FQNEAQ (reference sequence). CDR3 sequence: CASSLVVGPSNSPLHF. Written as DNA, the CDR3 is TGTGCCAGCAGCTTAGTGGTCGGACCCTCTAATTCACCCCTCCACTTT.

The chain is built from TRBV5-5 and TRBJ2-6; the D call may be TRBD1 or TRBD2 (5 bases each). The CDR3 runs to 16 residues. Germline V CDR1 and CDR2: SGHKS, YYEKEE (reference sequence). Trimming took off 2 bases at V and 4 bases at J, with 13 bases between the two ends. CDR3 nucleotides: TGTGCCAGCAGCTTTCCAGGGCGGGCCGGGGCCAACGTCCTGACTTTC. Translating gives CASSFPGRAGANVLTF.

A few counts support this clonotype. The chain carries TRBV6-2 or TRBV6-3 and TRBJ1-5, with D possibly matching TRBD1 (6 bases). V was pared by 2 bases and J by 7 bases, with 6 bases between. CDR1 MNHEY and CDR2 SVGEGT come from the germline V gene. The CDR3 runs to 12 residues. In nucleotides, the CDR3 is TGTGCCAGCAGTTACGGGGGCCAGCCCCAGCATTTT. Translating gives CASSYGGQPQHF.

This clonotype has only a few counts. V usage is TRBV29-1 and J usage is TRBJ2-1; D gene unclear. Germline CDR1 is SQVTM and CDR2 is ANQGSEA. The V end was cut by 4 bases, the J end by 9 bases, with 10 bases between. CDR3 size: 11 residues. CDR3 DNA sequence: TGCAGCGTTGCCGAGATTGGTGAGCAGTTCTTC. This sequence encodes CSVAEIGEQFF.

Only a few counts were recorded for this clonotype. The rearrangement links TRBV2 to TRBJ1-5; D is unclear. CDR1 and CDR2 (germline): SNHLY, FYNNEI. The CDR3 is 14 amino acids. V was shortened by 5 bases and J by 2 bases, with 10 bases between the two germline ends. Here the CDR3 reads CASSLRFGNQPQHF. The DNA of the CDR3 is TGTGCCAGCAGTTTGAGGTTCGGCAATCAGCCCCAGCATTTT.

There are a few counts of this clonotype. The V call is TRBV7-2, the J call TRBJ1-2; no clear D gene. The V end lost 3 bases, the J end lost 5 bases, and 16 bases lay between the germline ends. The CDR3 totals 15 residues. Germline V CDR1 and CDR2: SGHTA, FQGNSA. CDR3: CASSLRQRGKYGYTF. The DNA of the CDR3 is TGTGCCAGCAGCTTGAGGCAACGGGGAAAATATGGCTACACCTTC.

The V and J genes are TRBV4-3 and TRBJ2-6, with TRBD1 matching over 8 bases. Unmatched junction bases numbered 5, after V lost 4 bases and J lost 0 bases. The germline V gene encodes CDR1 LGHNA and CDR2 YSLEER. CDR3 length equals 17 residues. The CDR3 loop reads CASSPGQGNSGANVLTF. CDR3 in DNA: TGCGCCAGCAGCCCCGGACAGGGAAACTCTGGGGCCAACGTCCTGACTTTC.

Concerning this clonotype: The junction and the germline gene differ at one end; a read error may be behind it. This sequence joins TRBV5-6 and TRBJ2-5, with 7 bases identical to TRBD1. Germline V gene lookup returns CDR1 SGHDT and CDR2 YYEEEE. The CDR3 sequence is 12 residues long. The CDR3 nucleotides read TGCGCCTCTGGGACAGAGCAAGAGACCCAGTACTTC. It translates to CASGTEQETQYF.

This clonotype was found many times. The chain employs TRBV11-2 and TRBJ2-7; the D gene is possibly TRBD1 (5 bases). The V and J ends lost 1 base and 4 bases respectively, with 11 bases between them. Germline V gives CDR1 SGHAT, CDR2 FQNNGV. This CDR3 spans 14 amino acids. The CDR3 nucleotides are TGTGCCAGCAGCTTAGGGGCAGGGCAGTACGAGCAGTACTTC. Protein sequence: CASSLGAGQYEQYF.